This TCR beta chain was captured in a study of Ad26.COV2.S vaccination and SARS-CoV-2 variants. The treatment is: roughly 18 received Ad26.COV2.S at low or high dose, single or two shots; about 5 received placebo; per-sample allocation not given. Collection of the samples took place on day 63 after the first injection of vaccine or placebo. Measured with immunoSEQ multiplex PCR; TCRdb has only the in-frame clones, and not every one. This sample carries fewer than 900,000 clones, around 89% of them seen once, and the ten largest clones take nearly 1.5%. Germline V gene lookup returns CDR1 SNHLY and CDR2 FYNNEI. The CDR3 has 13 amino acids. The V and J ends lost 5 bases and 4 bases respectively, with 11 bases between them.

Sequencing was performed on peripheral blood, taken in a trial of Ad26.COV2.S vaccine versus placebo. The TCR comes from a person aged 18-60 years who received the Ad26.COV2.S COVID-19 vaccine or a placebo. This chain uses TRBV2 with TRBJ1-1; unclear D gene. This CDR3 is CASSQEEATEAFF. In DNA form, the CDR3 reads TGTGCCAGCAGTCAAGAGGAGGCCACTGAAGCTTTCTTT.